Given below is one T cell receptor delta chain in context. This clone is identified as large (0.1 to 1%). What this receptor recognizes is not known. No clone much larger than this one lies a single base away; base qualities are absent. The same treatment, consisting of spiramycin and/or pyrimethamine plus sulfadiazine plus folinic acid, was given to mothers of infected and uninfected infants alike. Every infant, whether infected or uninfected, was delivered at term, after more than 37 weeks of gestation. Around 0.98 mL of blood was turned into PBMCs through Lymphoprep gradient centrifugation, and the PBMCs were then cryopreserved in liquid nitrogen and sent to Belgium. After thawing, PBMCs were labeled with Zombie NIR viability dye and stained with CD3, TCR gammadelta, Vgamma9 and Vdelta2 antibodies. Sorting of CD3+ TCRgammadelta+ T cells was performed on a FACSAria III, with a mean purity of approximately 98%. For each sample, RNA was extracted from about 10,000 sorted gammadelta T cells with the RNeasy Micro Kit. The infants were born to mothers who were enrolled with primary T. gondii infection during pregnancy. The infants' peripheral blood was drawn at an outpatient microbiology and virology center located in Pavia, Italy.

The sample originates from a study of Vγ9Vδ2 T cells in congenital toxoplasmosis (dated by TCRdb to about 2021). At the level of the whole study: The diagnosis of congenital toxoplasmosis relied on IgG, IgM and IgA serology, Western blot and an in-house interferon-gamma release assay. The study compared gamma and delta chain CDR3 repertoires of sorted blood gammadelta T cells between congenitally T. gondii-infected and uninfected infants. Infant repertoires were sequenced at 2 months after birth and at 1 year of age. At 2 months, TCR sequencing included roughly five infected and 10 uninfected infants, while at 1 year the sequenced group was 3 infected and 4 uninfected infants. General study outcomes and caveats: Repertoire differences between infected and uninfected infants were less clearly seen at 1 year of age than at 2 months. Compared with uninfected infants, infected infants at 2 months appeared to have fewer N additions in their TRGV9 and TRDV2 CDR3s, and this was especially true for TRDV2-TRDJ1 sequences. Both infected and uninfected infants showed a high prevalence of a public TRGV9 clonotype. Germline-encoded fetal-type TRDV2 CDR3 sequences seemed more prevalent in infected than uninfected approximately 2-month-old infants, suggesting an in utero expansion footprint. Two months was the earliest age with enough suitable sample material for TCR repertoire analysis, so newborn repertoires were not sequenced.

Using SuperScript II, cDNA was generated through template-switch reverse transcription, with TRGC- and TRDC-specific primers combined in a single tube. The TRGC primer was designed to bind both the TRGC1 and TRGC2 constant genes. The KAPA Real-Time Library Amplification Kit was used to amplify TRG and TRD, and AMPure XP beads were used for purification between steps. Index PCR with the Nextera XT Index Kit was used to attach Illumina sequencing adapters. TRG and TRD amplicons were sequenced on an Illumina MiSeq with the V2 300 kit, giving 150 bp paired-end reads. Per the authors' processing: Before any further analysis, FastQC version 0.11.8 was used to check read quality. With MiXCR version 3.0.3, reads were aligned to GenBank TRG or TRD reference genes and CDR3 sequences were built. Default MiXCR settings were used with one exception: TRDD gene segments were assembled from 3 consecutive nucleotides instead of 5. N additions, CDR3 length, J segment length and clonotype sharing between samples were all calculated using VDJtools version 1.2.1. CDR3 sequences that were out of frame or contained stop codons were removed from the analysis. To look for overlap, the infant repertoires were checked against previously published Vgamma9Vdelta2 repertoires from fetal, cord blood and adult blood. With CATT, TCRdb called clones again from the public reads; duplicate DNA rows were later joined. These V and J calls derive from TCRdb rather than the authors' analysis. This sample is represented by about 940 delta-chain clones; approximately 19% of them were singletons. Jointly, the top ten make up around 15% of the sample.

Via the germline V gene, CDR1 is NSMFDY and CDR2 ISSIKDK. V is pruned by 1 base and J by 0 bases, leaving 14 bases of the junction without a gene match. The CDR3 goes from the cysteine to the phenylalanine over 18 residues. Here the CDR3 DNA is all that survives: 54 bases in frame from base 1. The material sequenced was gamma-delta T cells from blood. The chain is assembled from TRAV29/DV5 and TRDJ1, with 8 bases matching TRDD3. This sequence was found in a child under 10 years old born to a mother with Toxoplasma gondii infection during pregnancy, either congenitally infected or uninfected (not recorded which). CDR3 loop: CAASLDTGGSSYTDKLIF. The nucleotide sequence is TGTGCAGCAAGCTTAGATACTGGGGGTTCGTCGTACACCGATAAACTCATCTTT.